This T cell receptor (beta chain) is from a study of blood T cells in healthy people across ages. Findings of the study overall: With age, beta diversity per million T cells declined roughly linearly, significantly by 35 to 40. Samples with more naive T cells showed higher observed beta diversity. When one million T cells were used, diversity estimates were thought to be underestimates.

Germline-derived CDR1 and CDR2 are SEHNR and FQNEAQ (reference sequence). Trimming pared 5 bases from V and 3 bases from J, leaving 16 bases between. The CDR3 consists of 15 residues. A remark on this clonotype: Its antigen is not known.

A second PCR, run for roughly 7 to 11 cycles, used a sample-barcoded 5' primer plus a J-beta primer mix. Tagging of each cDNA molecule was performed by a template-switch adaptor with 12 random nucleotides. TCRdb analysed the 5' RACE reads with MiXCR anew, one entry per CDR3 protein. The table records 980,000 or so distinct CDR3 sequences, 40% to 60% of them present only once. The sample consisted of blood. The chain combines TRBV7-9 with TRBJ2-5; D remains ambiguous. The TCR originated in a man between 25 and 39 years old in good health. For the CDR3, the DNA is TGTGCCAGCAGCCCGCCGCGTGTTGCGGAAGAGACCCAGTACTTC. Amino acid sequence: CASSPPRVAEETQYF. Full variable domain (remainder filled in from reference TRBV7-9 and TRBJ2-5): DTGVSQNPRHKITKRGQNVTFRCDPISEHNRLYWYRQTLGQGPEFLTYFQNEAQLEKSRLLSDRFSAERPKGSFSTLEIQRTEQGDSAMYLCASSPPRVAEETQYFGPGTRLLVL.